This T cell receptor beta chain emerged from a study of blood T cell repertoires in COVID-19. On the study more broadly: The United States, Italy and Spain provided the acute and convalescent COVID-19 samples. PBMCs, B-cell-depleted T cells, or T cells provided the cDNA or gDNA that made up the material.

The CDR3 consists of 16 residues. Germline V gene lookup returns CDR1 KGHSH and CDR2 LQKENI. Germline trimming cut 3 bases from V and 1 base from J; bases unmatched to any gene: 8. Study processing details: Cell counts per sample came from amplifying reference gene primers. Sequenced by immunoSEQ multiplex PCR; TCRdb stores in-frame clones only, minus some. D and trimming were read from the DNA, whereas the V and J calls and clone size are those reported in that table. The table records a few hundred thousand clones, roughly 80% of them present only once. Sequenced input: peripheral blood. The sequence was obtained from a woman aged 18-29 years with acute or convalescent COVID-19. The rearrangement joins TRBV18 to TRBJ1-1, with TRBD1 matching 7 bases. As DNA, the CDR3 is TGTGCCAGCTCACCGTTCGGAGGACAGGAGAACACTGAAGCTTTCTTT. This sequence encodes CASSPFGGQENTEAFF.